Below, 30 T cell receptor beta chains from the same sample are listed, as sequenced in a study of T cells in Graves' hyperthyroidism and ophthalmopathy. Amplification of TCR beta CDR3 regions used RNA as the template. The HTBI primer set drove a first-round RT-PCR of the TCR CDR3. TCRdb re-called the multiplex PCR reads with MiXCR, one entry per CDR3 protein. The sample lists about 400,000 distinct CDR3 sequences, roughly 13% occurring once. What was sequenced was blood. The origin of the receptors is a man aged 50-60 years with Graves' ophthalmopathy.

This clonotype occurred a few times. This chain connects TRBV6-2 or TRBV6-3 to TRBJ2-4; 9 nucleotides line up with TRBD1. Germline V CDR1 and CDR2: MNHEY, SVGEGT. The CDR3 consists of 15 residues. J lost 8 bases, V lost 5 bases, and 10 bases had no gene match. The CDR3: CASSEQGAGRDIQYF. In DNA form, the CDR3 reads TGTGCCAGCAGTGAACAGGGGGCCGGACGAGACATTCAGTACTTC.

This clonotype was seen ten or more times. The chain links TRBV5-1 to TRBJ1-6, with no clear D. Germline lookup yields CDR1 SGHRS and CDR2 YFSETQ. Between the trimmed V and J ends, which lost 1 base and 11 bases, there was a span of 10 bases. The CDR3 is 13 residues long. CDR3 loop: CASSLSWRTPLHF. CDR3 nucleotide sequence: TGCGCCAGCAGCTTGAGTTGGAGAACACCCCTCCACTTT.

There are many counts of this clonotype. The chain joins TRBV7-9 to TRBJ2-7, with 10 bases matching TRBD2. This CDR3 is 14 amino acids long. The germline gives CDR1 SEHNR, CDR2 FQNEAQ (reference sequence). V dropped 5 bases and J dropped 3; count of bases not matched to a gene: 4. CDR3 residues: CASSKSGRVYEQYF. DNA for the CDR3: TGTGCCAGCAGCAAGAGCGGGAGGGTCTACGAGCAGTACTTC.

This clonotype has only a few counts. A much larger clone is a single base away; this may be a read error. This chain joins TRBV20-1 and TRBJ2-7, with D unresolved. Trimming removed 1 base from V and 2 bases from J, with 9 bases in between. Germline CDR1 is DFQATT and CDR2 is SNEGSKA (reference sequence). CDR3 size: 13 residues. CDR3 DNA: TGCAGTGCTAGAGTGGCCACTCCCTACGAGCAGTACTTC. Protein product: CSARVATPYEQYF.

This clonotype was detected a few times. This chain connects TRBV7-9 to TRBJ1-2, with D perhaps TRBD1 (5 bases). The germline V gene has CDR1 SEHNR and CDR2 FQNEAQ (reference sequence). The V end lost 5 bases, the J end lost 0 bases, and 10 bases lay between the germline ends. The length of the CDR3 is 14 residues. CDR3 region: CASSLETANYGYTF. The DNA for the CDR3 is TGTGCCAGCAGCCTAGAGACAGCTAACTATGGCTACACCTTC.

This clonotype has a count of ten or more. This CDR3 reads CASRPRVAKNIQYF. CDR3 in DNA: TGTGCCAGCAGGCCAAGGGTGGCCAAAAACATTCAGTACTTC. The chain links TRBV12-3 or TRBV12-4 to TRBJ2-4; D ambiguous. V shed 6 bases and J shed 1 base, with 10 bases lying between them. This CDR3 spans 14 amino acids.

This clonotype came up a few times. The chain couples TRBV7-9 to TRBJ2-5, with D tentatively TRBD1 (7 bases). Trimming removed 5 bases from V and 5 bases from J, with 15 bases in between. There are 14 residues in the CDR3. Germline loops: CDR1 SEHNR, CDR2 FQNEAQ (reference sequence). CDR3 bases: TGTGCCAGCAGCATAGACAGGGCGGGGGAGACCCAGTACTTC. Encoded protein: CASSIDRAGETQYF. Full variable domain (outside the CDR3, taken from reference TRBV7-9 and TRBJ2-5): DTGVSQNPRHKITKRGQNVTFRCDPISEHNRLYWYRQTLGQGPEFLTYFQNEAQLEKSRLLSDRFSAERPKGSFSTLEIQRTEQGDSAMYLCASSIDRAGETQYFGPGTRLLVL.

The CDR3, as DNA: TGTGCCAGCAGCGGGAGGACTAGCGGGACCTTCACAGATACGCAGTATTTT. Protein sequence: CASSGRTSGTFTDTQYF. V is TRBV5-4 and J is TRBJ2-3; 12 positions agree with TRBD2. CDR1 is SGHNT, CDR2 YYREEE, per germline (reference sequence). The V gene end was trimmed by 4 bases and the J gene end by 2 bases; junction bases not matched to a gene: 8. The CDR3 totals 17 residues. The variable domain in full, completed from reference TRBV5-4 and TRBJ2-3, reads ETGVTQSPTHLIKTRGQQVTLRCSSQSGHNTVSWYQQALGQGPQFIFQYYREEENGRGNFPPRFSGLQFPNYSSELNVNALELDDSALYLCASSGRTSGTFTDTQYFGPGTRLTVL.

There are many counts of this clonotype. The chain carries TRBV7-2 and TRBJ2-7, with D perhaps matching TRBD2 (6 bases). Germline V CDR1 and CDR2: SGHTA, FQGNSA. CDR3 length: 14 amino acids. The ends were cut back, 5 bases at V and 0 bases at J, with 11 bases in the middle. The CDR3 spells CASSRGLSSYEQYF. DNA of the CDR3: TGTGCCAGCAGCCGTGGACTAAGCTCCTACGAGCAGTACTTC. Full variable domain (remainder filled in from reference TRBV7-2 and TRBJ2-7): GAGVSQSPSNKVTEKGKDVELRCDPISGHTALYWYRQSLGQGLEFLIYFQGNSAPDKSGLPSDRFSAERTGGSVSTLTIQRTQQEDSAVYLCASSRGLSSYEQYFGPGTRLTVT.

The table lists this clonotype with many counts. V usage is TRBV27 and J usage is TRBJ2-7, with 12 bases lining up with TRBD2. Unmatched junction bases numbered 6, after V lost 4 bases and J lost 2 bases. This CDR3 has 16 amino acids. The germline CDR1 and CDR2 sequences are MNHEY and SMNVEV (reference sequence). Here the CDR3 DNA reads TGTGCCAGCAGTTCAAGACTAGCGGGAGTTCCCTACGAGCAGTACTTC. Its translation is CASSSRLAGVPYEQYF.

This clonotype showed up just a few times. This chain connects TRBV5-1 to TRBJ1-1, with unresolved D. Trimming shortened V by 1 base and J by 5 bases, and 12 bases separated the two germline ends. CDR3 size: 14 residues. The germline V gene has CDR1 SGHRS and CDR2 YFSETQ. This chain's CDR3 is CASSLPGLDTEAFF. The CDR3 coding sequence is TGCGCCAGCAGCTTGCCAGGTTTGGATACTGAAGCTTTCTTT.

Many counts were recorded for this clonotype. The V and J genes are TRBV13 and TRBJ1-1, with D possibly being TRBD1 (5 bases). Per the germline V gene, CDR1 is PRHDT and CDR2 is FYEKMQ (reference sequence). The V end was cut by 4 bases, the J end by 4 bases, with 10 bases between. The CDR3 totals 13 residues. The CDR3 coding sequence is TGTGCCAGCAGCTACAGTCAGGGCACTGAAGCTTTCTTT. Residues: CASSYSQGTEAFF.

For this clonotype: This may arise from a read error, as a much more abundant clone is one base away. V and J are TRBV12-3 or TRBV12-4 and TRBJ1-2, with 10 bases aligning to TRBD1. V was clipped by 3 bases and J by 7 bases; unmatched bases: 5. There are 14 residues in the CDR3. The CDR3 DNA is TGTGCCAGCAGTTTTCCGGGACAGGGGTTTGGCTACACCTTC. Translation gives CASSFPGQGFGYTF.

This clonotype was recorded many times. This sequence joins TRBV5-1 and TRBJ2-1, with 13 bases fitting TRBD2. The CDR3 is 20 residues long. Germline CDR1 reads SGHRS; CDR2 reads YFSETQ. Unmatched junction bases numbered 13, after V lost 4 bases and J lost 0 bases. The CDR3 bases are TGCGCCAGCAGCCAGAGGACTAGCGGGAGAAGGCTGGGCTCCTACAATGAGCAGTTCTTC. Translated: CASSQRTSGRRLGSYNEQFF. The full variable domain, rest sourced from reference TRBV5-1 and TRBJ2-1, is KAGVTQTPRYLIKTRGQQVTLSCSPISGHRSVSWYQQTPGQGLQFLFEYFSETQRNKGNFPGRFSGRQFSNSRSEMNVSTLELGDSALYLCASSQRTSGRRLGSYNEQFFGPGTRLTVL.

In its sample, this clonotype was seen a few times. The chain recombines TRBV29-1 with TRBJ2-7; D might be TRBD2 (6 bases). The CDR3 is 11 amino acids. The germline V gene encodes CDR1 SQVTM and CDR2 ANQGSEA. Between the trimmed V and J ends, which lost 6 bases and 3 bases, there was a span of 9 bases. The CDR3 coding sequence is TGCAGCGTACGGGAGAACTACGAGCAGTACTTC. Translated, it gives CSVRENYEQYF.

This clonotype has ten or more counts. This chain connects TRBV20-1 to TRBJ2-5; the D gene is possibly TRBD2 (6 bases). The germline V gene encodes CDR1 DFQATT and CDR2 SNEGSKA (reference sequence). Trimming took off 3 bases at V and 2 bases at J, with 13 bases between the two ends. This CDR3 spans 14 amino acids. CDR3 residues: CSASYSGDQETQYF. The CDR3, as DNA: TGCAGTGCTAGTTATAGCGGAGATCAAGAGACCCAGTACTTC.

The chain has TRBV18 and TRBJ1-6; TRBD1 aligns across 8 bases. The germline CDR1 and CDR2 sequences are KGHSH and LQKENI. The CDR3 runs to 17 residues. With 4 bases clipped from V and 1 base from J, the junction kept 6 bases outside the gene matches. CDR3 sequence: CASSLQTGGSYNSPLHF. CDR3 nucleotide sequence: TGTGCCAGCTCACTACAAACAGGGGGTTCCTATAATTCACCCCTCCACTTT. Supplemented by reference TRBV18 and TRBJ1-6, the full variable domain reads NAGVMQNPRHLVRRRGQEARLRCSPMKGHSHVYWYRQLPEEGLKFMVYLQKENIIDESGMPKERFSAEFPKEGPSILRIQQVVRGDSAAYFCASSLQTGGSYNSPLHFGNGTRLTVT.

This clonotype was seen ten or more times. The genes are TRBV30 and TRBJ1-2, with no clear D. V gave up 0 bases and J gave up 7 bases, with 12 bases separating them. Looked up from germline, CDR1 is GTSNPN and CDR2 is SVGIG (reference sequence). This CDR3 has 13 residues. CDR3 region: CAWSVAPGSGYTF. DNA for the CDR3: TGTGCCTGGAGTGTAGCCCCGGGGAGTGGCTACACCTTC. The entire variable domain, with the rest obtained from reference TRBV30 and TRBJ1-2, is as follows: SQTIHQWPATLVQPVGSPLSLECTVEGTSNPNLYWYRQAAGRGLQLLFYSVGIGQISSEVPQNLSASRPQDRQFILSSKKLLLSDSGFYLCAWSVAPGSGYTFGSGTRLTVV.

The chain has TRBV15 and TRBJ2-5, with D unclear. V gave up 0 bases and J gave up 0 bases, with 8 bases separating them. CDR1 LNHNV and CDR2 YYDKDF come from the germline V gene (reference sequence). The CDR3 runs to 15 residues. The CDR3 spells CATSRDRRYQETQYF. CDR3 nucleotides: TGTGCCACCAGCAGAGATCGGAGATACCAAGAGACCCAGTACTTC. The whole variable domain, filled in from reference TRBV15 and TRBJ2-5, reads DAMVIQNPRYQVTQFGKPVTLSCSQTLNHNVMYWYQQKSSQAPKLLFHYYDKDFNNEADTPDNFQSRRPNTSFCFLDIRSPGLGDTAMYLCATSRDRRYQETQYFGPGTRLLVL.

At least ten counts were recorded for this clonotype. The CDR3 here is CASSFIAGGLVETQYF. The CDR3 DNA sequence: TGTGCCAGCAGCTTCATAGCGGGAGGGTTGGTAGAGACCCAGTACTTC. This chain uses TRBV11-2 with TRBJ2-5; 11 bases fit TRBD2. The CDR3 loop spans 16 amino acids. The junction had 7 bases not matched to a gene; V was cut back by 3 bases and J by 4 bases. Germline V gives CDR1 SGHAT, CDR2 FQNNGV.

This clonotype has at least ten counts. The CDR3 reads CSVVRGQETQYF. The CDR3 DNA is TGCAGCGTTGTCAGGGGGCAAGAGACCCAGTACTTC. The chain carries TRBV29-1 and TRBJ2-5, with 7 positions matching TRBD1. The trim removed 4 bases at V and 2 bases at J, leaving 1 base unmatched. Per the germline V gene, CDR1 is SQVTM and CDR2 is ANQGSEA. This CDR3 comprises 12 residues.

In this sample, this clonotype turned up many times. The V call is TRBV7-6, the J call TRBJ2-7, with 7 bases that match TRBD1. Germline V gene sequence: CDR1 SGHVS, CDR2 FNYEAQ. Trimming removed 3 bases from V and 9 bases from J; junction bases left unmatched: 11. The CDR3 runs to 14 residues. The CDR3 coding sequence is TGTGCCAGCAGCTTCGGGAAACAGGGGTCCGCGCAGTACTTC. This encodes CASSFGKQGSAQYF. The whole variable domain, remainder taken from reference TRBV7-6 and TRBJ2-7, is GAGVSQSPRYKVTKRGQDVALRCDPISGHVSLYWYRQALGQGPEFLTYFNYEAQQDKSGLPNDRFSAERPEGSISTLTIQRTEQRDSAMYRCASSFGKQGSAQYFGPGTRLTVT.

The table lists this clonotype with many counts. J is TRBJ2-3 and V is TRBV7-9; D uncertain. With 2 bases removed from V and 1 base from J, the gap between germline ends came to 19 bases. The CDR3 extends over 18 amino acids. The germline gives CDR1 SEHNR, CDR2 FQNEAQ (reference sequence). DNA for the CDR3: TGTGCCAGCAGCTTAAGAGGCGTGCAGTCGCGGCGCACAGATACGCAGTATTTT. Amino acid sequence: CASSLRGVQSRRTDTQYF. Complete variable domain (other parts from reference TRBV7-9 and TRBJ2-3): DTGVSQNPRHKITKRGQNVTFRCDPISEHNRLYWYRQTLGQGPEFLTYFQNEAQLEKSRLLSDRFSAERPKGSFSTLEIQRTEQGDSAMYLCASSLRGVQSRRTDTQYFGPGTRLTVL.

This clonotype appeared many times. The chain is built from TRBV6-1 and TRBJ2-7; TRBD2 matches 7 bases. The CDR3 runs to 14 residues. CDR1 is MNHNS and CDR2 is SASEGT in the germline V gene. Germline trimming cut 10 bases from V and 2 bases from J; bases unmatched to any gene: 11. Here the CDR3 DNA reads TGTGCCATCGCATTTGCTAGCGGAACCTACGAGCAGTACTTC. It specifies CAIAFASGTYEQYF.

This chain joins TRBV12-3 or TRBV12-4 and TRBJ1-5; TRBD1 might be the D (5 bases). CDR3 length: 10 amino acids. Trimming took 6 bases from V and 9 from J, leaving 6 bases between them. CDR3 bases: TGTGCCAGCAGGGGGGGGCCCCAGCATTTT. Translated, it gives CASRGGPQHF.

This clonotype was seen a handful of times. This chain uses TRBV12-3 or TRBV12-4 with TRBJ1-2, with TRBD1 matching over 8 bases. V dropped 4 bases and J dropped 6; count of bases not matched to a gene: 1. CDR3 length equals 12 residues. CDR3 amino acids: CASSYRGDGYTF. The CDR3 DNA is TGTGCCAGCAGTTACAGGGGGGATGGCTACACCTTC.

This clonotype showed up many times. The DNA of the CDR3 is TGTGCCAGCAGTGAAGGGACTAGCGGGAAGAGGTACTTC. Protein: CASSEGTSGKRYF. The chain couples TRBV6-1 to TRBJ2-5, with 12 nucleotides matching TRBD2. The germline CDR1 and CDR2 sequences are MNHNS and SASEGT. The CDR3 runs to 13 residues. With 1 base clipped from V and 13 bases from J, the junction kept 4 bases outside the gene matches.

V gene TRBV30 combines with J gene TRBJ2-6; no clear D gene. Germline V lookup: CDR1 GTSNPN, CDR2 SVGIG (reference sequence). The CDR3 sequence is 11 residues long. Trimming pared 1 base from V and 5 bases from J, leaving 0 bases between. The CDR3 sequence: CAWSGANVLTF. For the CDR3, the DNA is TGTGCCTGGAGTGGGGCCAACGTCCTGACTTTC. The full variable domain, completed using reference TRBV30 and TRBJ2-6, is SQTIHQWPATLVQPVGSPLSLECTVEGTSNPNLYWYRQAAGRGLQLLFYSVGIGQISSEVPQNLSASRPQDRQFILSSKKLLLSDSGFYLCAWSGANVLTFGAGSRLTVL.

This clonotype appeared many times. This chain uses TRBV12-3 or TRBV12-4 with TRBJ1-2; 8 nucleotides agree with TRBD1. The CDR3 is 14 residues long. Trimming took 8 bases from V and 4 from J; bases not matched to a gene: 9. CDR3 sequence (DNA): TGTGCCAGCCGCCAGACAGGGGCGATCTATGGCTACACCTTC. It translates to CASRQTGAIYGYTF.

This clonotype came up many times. The chain carries TRBV5-8 and TRBJ1-5, with D unresolved. V was pared by 2 bases and J by 7 bases, with 7 bases between. CDR1 is SGHTS, CDR2 YDEGEE, per germline. This CDR3 region has 12 residues. For the CDR3, the DNA is TGTGCCAGCAGCTTAGAAGGCCAGCCCCAGCATTTT. Its translation: CASSLEGQPQHF.